This TCR beta chain derives from a study of OX40 agonist ivuxolimab in advanced cancers. Study-level findings and limits: Average numbers of expanded clones were greater in CD8+ T cells than in CD4+.

Per the germline V gene, CDR1 is MNHNS and CDR2 is SASEGT. Trimming pared 2 bases from V and 2 bases from J, leaving 11 bases between. This CDR3 region has 15 residues. Only in-frame clones appear in the TCRdb table, and some are missing; sequencing was by immunoSEQ multiplex PCR. The sample lists tens of thousands of clones; 91% were seen once. A word on this clone: The antigen remains unidentified.

This TCR was sampled from an adult with an advanced solid tumor such as melanoma, head and neck, liver or kidney cancer. This rearrangement joins TRBV6-1 to TRBJ2-3; the D gene is possibly TRBD1 (6 bases). Specimen: CD4+ or CD8+ T cells sorted from blood, collected in a trial of the OX40 agonist ivuxolimab. The CDR3 sequence is CASSEYGGSTDTQYF. CDR3 coding DNA: TGTGCCAGCAGTGAATATGGGGGCTCCACAGATACGCAGTATTTT.